Reported below is one T cell receptor (beta chain). Its antigen is unidentified. This sample is part of a study of shared clonotypes between healthy human individuals. Study-level results: The study generally estimated greater richness for naive than memory subsets.

The V gene's germline CDR1 is GTSNPN and CDR2 SVGIG (reference sequence). With V trimmed by 4 bases and J by 6 bases, 8 bases remained unmatched. CDR3 size: 14 residues. Sequencing used immunoSEQ multiplex PCR; TCRdb keeps in-frame clones, though not all of them. Of about 2.4 million clones in the sample, over 85% were seen once. Sequenced material: naive CD4+ T cells sorted from blood. Subset defined: CD45RA+ positively selected. V usage is TRBV30 and J usage is TRBJ1-5; 8 bases are a match to TRBD1. The clonotype was recovered from a man aged 18 to 30 in good health. The CDR3 region is CAWKSGGIAQPQHF. CDR3 nucleotide sequence: TGTGCCTGGAAATCAGGGGGCATAGCTCAGCCCCAGCATTTT.